This paragraph covers one T cell receptor beta chain sequence. The antigen remains unidentified. This specimen comes from a study of T cells after yellow fever vaccination. Study-level findings and limits: Reappearance after the booster was seen for most primary-vaccination clones, at 96% CD4 and about 90% CD8. When the response was secondary, it was weaker but reached its peak faster, day 5 versus 15.

With 0 bases removed from V and 3 bases from J, the gap between germline ends came to 6 bases. The CDR3 spans 14 residues. The germline gives CDR1 MGHRA, CDR2 YSYEKL. Template-switching 5'RACE yielded the TCR cDNA; a universal primer site and UMIs were added in the process. MiXCR was run by TCRdb on the 5' RACE reads, yielding one entry per CDR3 protein. The sample records more than 95,000 distinct CDR3 sequences, roughly 9% being singletons. The sequenced sample was CD8+ T cells sorted from PBMCs, obtained on the day of the yellow fever booster vaccination. The receptor was derived from a man between 18 and 35 years old who received the YFV17D yellow fever vaccine. The rearrangement links TRBV4-1 to TRBJ1-5; D gene ambiguous. The DNA of the CDR3 is TGCGCCAGCAGCCAAGATGGCTACAATCAGCCCCAGCATTTT. Its translation: CASSQDGYNQPQHF.